This T cell receptor beta chain was sequenced for a study of chemoradiotherapy in HPV16-positive cancers. The sample holds one count of this clone. Profiled with immunoSEQ multiplex PCR; TCRdb holds only in-frame clones, not every one. The sample lists approximately 7,800 clones; around 80% were seen once. Trimming took off 0 bases at V and 5 bases at J, with 12 bases between the two ends. The CDR3 runs 15 residues. Germline loops: CDR1 SGDLS, CDR2 YYNGEE. The chain couples TRBV9 to TRBJ2-1, with D maybe TRBD2 (6 bases). Sample collection was performed from a patient who underwent chemoradiotherapy. This receptor was obtained from a human donor with HPV-associated anogenital cancer. The CDR3: CASSVGASVDNEQFF. The CDR3 DNA reads as TGTGCCAGCAGCGTAGGGGCTAGCGTGGACAATGAGCAGTTCTTC.